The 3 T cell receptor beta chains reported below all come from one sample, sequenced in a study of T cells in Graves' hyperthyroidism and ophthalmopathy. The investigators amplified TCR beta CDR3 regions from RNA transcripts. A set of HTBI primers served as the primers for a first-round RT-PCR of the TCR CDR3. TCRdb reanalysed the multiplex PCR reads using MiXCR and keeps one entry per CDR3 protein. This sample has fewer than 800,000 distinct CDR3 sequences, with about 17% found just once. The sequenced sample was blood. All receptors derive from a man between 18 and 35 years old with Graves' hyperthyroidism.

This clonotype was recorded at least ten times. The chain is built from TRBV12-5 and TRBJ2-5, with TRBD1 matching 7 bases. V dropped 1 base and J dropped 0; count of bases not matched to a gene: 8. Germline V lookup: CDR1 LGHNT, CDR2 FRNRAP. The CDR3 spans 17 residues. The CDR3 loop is CASGLGPKQGNQETQYF. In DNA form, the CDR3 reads TGTGCTAGTGGTTTGGGACCAAAACAGGGGAACCAAGAGACCCAGTACTTC.

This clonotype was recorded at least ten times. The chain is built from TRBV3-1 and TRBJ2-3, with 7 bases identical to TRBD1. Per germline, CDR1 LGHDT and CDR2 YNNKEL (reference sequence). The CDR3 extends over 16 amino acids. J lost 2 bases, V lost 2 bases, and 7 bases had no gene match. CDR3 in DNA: TGTGCCAGCAGCCAACTACCGGGACAGCCCACAGATACGCAGTATTTT. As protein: CASSQLPGQPTDTQYF.

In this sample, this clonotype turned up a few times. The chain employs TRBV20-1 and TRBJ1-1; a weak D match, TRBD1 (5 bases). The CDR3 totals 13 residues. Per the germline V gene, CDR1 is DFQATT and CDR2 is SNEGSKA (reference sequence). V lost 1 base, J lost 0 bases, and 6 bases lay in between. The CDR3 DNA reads TGCAGTGCTAGAGGGGGGGTGAACACTGAAGCTTTCTTT. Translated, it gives CSARGGVNTEAFF.